The 18 T cell receptor beta chains listed next were all sequenced from one sample in a study of CD8+ T cells in alopecia areata. Following RNA extraction, reverse transcription yielded cDNA that acted as the sequencing template. Clones were sequenced by immunoSEQ multiplex PCR, and TCRdb holds only the in-frame ones, with some missing. The sample has some 240,000 clones, approximately 52% seen once. The starting material was CD4+ T cells sorted from blood, obtained at week 0. These receptors all stem from a human donor with alopecia areata.

This clone appeared a few times. The rearrangement joins TRBV6-5 to TRBJ1-1; no reliable D call. Germline values: CDR1 MNHEY, CDR2 SVGAGI. This CDR3 has 12 residues. Trimming removed 6 bases from V and 1 base from J, with 6 bases in between. The CDR3 region is CASSGRNTEAFF. The CDR3 nucleotides are TGTGCCAGCAGCGGCAGGAACACTGAAGCTTTCTTT.

This clone was found a few times. The gene calls are TRBV6-1 and TRBJ2-6; the D gene is possibly TRBD2 (5 bases). Germline CDR1 is MNHNS and CDR2 is SASEGT. The length of the CDR3 is 14 residues. Trimming shortened V by 8 bases and J by 1 base, and 9 bases separated the two germline ends. CDR3 amino acids: CASSTGSGANVLTF. The CDR3 DNA reads TGTGCCAGCTCCACGGGGTCTGGGGCCAACGTCCTGACTTTC.

This clone was seen a single time. The rearrangement links TRBV30 to TRBJ1-2; D unclear. The V gene lost 2 bases and the J gene lost 5 bases, with 12 bases spanning the gap. The CDR3 length is 13 residues. From germline, CDR1 is GTSNPN and CDR2 SVGIG (reference sequence). The DNA of the CDR3 is TGTGCCTGGAGTTCCCAATTATCTTATGGCTACACCTTC. Translated: CAWSSQLSYGYTF.

This chain's CDR3 is CASTTGPGAFF. DNA for the CDR3: TGTGCCAGTACTACAGGGCCCGGAGCTTTCTTT. This chain joins TRBV6-1 and TRBJ1-1; D possibly corresponds to TRBD1 (6 bases). Trimming took 9 bases from V and 10 from J, leaving 15 bases between them. This CDR3 spans 11 amino acids. The germline V gene has CDR1 MNHNS and CDR2 SASEGT.

This clone has a count of ten or more. This chain links TRBV14 with TRBJ2-5; D may be TRBD1 or TRBD2 (6 bases each). With 0 bases removed from V and 10 bases from J, the gap between germline ends came to 15 bases. The CDR3 covers 14 residues. The germline V gene encodes CDR1 SGHDN and CDR2 FVKESK. The CDR3 here is CASSQEGQGRIQYF. In DNA, the CDR3 is TGTGCCAGCAGCCAAGAGGGTCAGGGGAGGATCCAGTACTTC.

This clone has only one observation. V and J are TRBV14 and TRBJ2-1; 7 bases are shared with TRBD2. Germline-derived CDR1 and CDR2 are SGHDN and FVKESK. The CDR3 runs 15 residues. V dropped 6 bases and J dropped 0; count of bases not matched to a gene: 5. CDR3 region: CASSPGRSSYNEQFF. In DNA, the CDR3 is TGTGCCAGCAGTCCCGGGAGGAGCTCCTACAATGAGCAGTTCTTC.

The rearrangement joins TRBV19 to TRBJ1-5; D call uncertain. Germline V gives CDR1 LNHDA, CDR2 SQIVND (reference sequence). Trimming pared 5 bases from V and 0 bases from J, leaving 17 bases between. The CDR3 extends over 17 amino acids. CDR3 bases: TGTGCCAGTAGTCCCCAGAAGATCATTTTTAGCAATCAGCCCCAGCATTTT. Its translation: CASSPQKIIFSNQPQHF.

This chain links TRBV5-1 with TRBJ1-2; 9 nucleotides line up with TRBD1. Per the germline V gene, CDR1 is SGHRS and CDR2 is YFSETQ. J gave up 4 bases and V 7 bases, and 11 bases lay outside the gene matches. The CDR3 covers 15 residues. The DNA for the CDR3 is TGCGCCAGCGCCCGGGACAGGGTTTTTGGCTATGGCTACACCTTC. It encodes CASARDRVFGYGYTF.

The genes are TRBV30 and TRBJ1-4; 9 bases align to TRBD1. Germline loops: CDR1 GTSNPN, CDR2 SVGIG (reference sequence). V dropped 5 bases and J dropped 2; count of bases not matched to a gene: 6. This CDR3 has 15 amino acids. The DNA of the CDR3 is TGTGCCTGGTCTACAGGGGGCGTCACTAATGAAAAACTGTTTTTT. Residues: CAWSTGGVTNEKLFF.

The chain is built from TRBV10-2 and TRBJ2-5; D is ambiguous. V lost 3 bases to trimming and J lost 0 bases, with 8 bases between them. Germline V CDR1 and CDR2: WSHSY, SAAADI. CDR3 length equals 14 residues. The CDR3 DNA sequence: TGCGCCAGCAGTGAAACATCGTACCAAGAGACCCAGTACTTC. This sequence encodes CASSETSYQETQYF.

This chain links TRBV5-1 with TRBJ2-1, with no clear D. Germline lookup yields CDR1 SGHRS and CDR2 YFSETQ. The CDR3 has 14 amino acids. V was clipped by 4 bases and J by 0 bases, with 8 bases between them. The chain's CDR3 is CASSRTASYNEQFF. The CDR3, as DNA: TGCGCCAGCAGCCGTACGGCCTCCTACAATGAGCAGTTCTTC. Based on the CDR3 plus reference TRBV5-1 and TRBJ2-1, the full variable domain is KAGVTQTPRYLIKTRGQQVTLSCSPISGHRSVSWYQQTPGQGLQFLFEYFSETQRNKGNFPGRFSGRQFSNSRSEMNVSTLELGDSALYLCASSRTASYNEQFFGPGTRLTVL.

The rearrangement uses TRBV29-1 and TRBJ1-1; maybe TRBD1 (5 bases). The germline gives CDR1 SQVTM, CDR2 ANQGSEA. V was pared by 5 bases and J by 10 bases, with 17 bases between. The CDR3 is 12 residues long. CDR3 residues: CSVYRTQGGAFF. Written as DNA, the CDR3 is TGCAGCGTTTATAGGACCCAGGGAGGAGCTTTCTTT.

This chain links TRBV20-1 with TRBJ2-5; tentatively, D is TRBD2 (5 bases). The V end was cut by 5 bases, the J end by 5 bases, with 9 bases between. CDR1 and CDR2 (germline): DFQATT, SNEGSKA (reference sequence). The CDR3 is made up of 11 amino acids. CDR3 DNA sequence: TGCAGTGCTCCACGCGGGGAGACCCAGTACTTC. It is translated as CSAPRGETQYF.

The CDR3 nucleotides read TGTGCCAGCAGCACACTAGCGGGAGGTTTTAACGAGCAGTACTTC. Residues: CASSTLAGGFNEQYF. This chain uses TRBV7-2 with TRBJ2-7; 12 nucleotides align to TRBD2. Germline assignment: CDR1 SGHTA and CDR2 FQGNSA. CDR3 length equals 15 residues. With V trimmed by 5 bases and J by 5 bases, 7 bases remained unmatched.

The chain is built from TRBV5-1 and TRBJ1-2, with 10 bases matching TRBD1. Germline-derived CDR1 and CDR2 are SGHRS and YFSETQ. The J segment lost 1 base and the V segment lost 4 bases, leaving 10 bases of the junction unmatched. CDR3 size: 17 residues. CDR3 in DNA: TGCGCCAGCAGCGACCGGGACAGGGGCCCGTTTAACTATGGCTACACCTTC. Its protein is CASSDRDRGPFNYGYTF.

The V and J genes are TRBV7-2 and TRBJ2-2; D may be TRBD1 or TRBD2 (5 bases each). Germline CDR1 reads SGHTA; CDR2 reads FQGNSA. Trimming left V 8 bases short and J 2 bases short, with 18 bases between. This CDR3 has 16 amino acids. CDR3 residues: CASPAGTVLNTGELFF. As DNA, the CDR3 is TGTGCCAGCCCGGCCGGGACGGTTTTAAACACCGGGGAGCTGTTTTTT.

The chain links TRBV18 to TRBJ2-5; D gene ambiguous. Germline V CDR1 and CDR2: KGHSH, LQKENI. V dropped 3 bases and J dropped 3 bases, with 11 bases sitting between them. The CDR3 contains 14 residues. The CDR3 sequence: CASSPELLEETQYF. CDR3 DNA sequence: TGTGCCAGCTCACCCGAGCTTCTGGAAGAGACCCAGTACTTC.

This clone was seen only a few times. The chain combines TRBV5-8 with TRBJ1-3; D remains ambiguous. Germline CDR1 SGHTS, CDR2 YDEGEE. Trimming cost V 0 bases and J 4 bases, with 2 bases left between them. The CDR3 covers 12 residues. The CDR3 DNA reads as TGTGCCAGCAGCTTGGCGGGAAACACCATATATTTT. Translated, it gives CASSLAGNTIYF.